This T cell receptor beta chain was captured in a study of blood T cell repertoires in COVID-19. Profiling relied on immunoSEQ multiplex PCR, and the TCRdb table lists in-frame clones only, not all of them. There are about 160,000 clones in the sample; approximately 82% occur only once, and roughly 4.5% lies in the top ten. Those who participated ranged in age from about 18 to 89 years and resided in 20 to 30 US areas. CDR3 length: 13 residues. The V end lost 10 bases, the J end lost 7 bases, and 16 bases lay between the germline ends. Per the germline V gene, CDR1 is MNHNY and CDR2 is SVGAGI (reference sequence).

This chain connects TRBV6-6 to TRBJ2-2, with D perhaps assigned TRBD1 or TRBD2 (5 bases each). The clonotype comes from a woman in her fifties or sixties who had recovered from COVID-19. Material: PBMCs or T cells enriched from blood (not recorded which). Here the CDR3 reads CANRLAGNGELFF. CDR3 sequence (DNA): TGTGCCAACAGGCTGGCCGGGAACGGGGAGCTGTTTTTT.